This TCR beta chain originates from a study of T cells in Graves' hyperthyroidism and ophthalmopathy. Study conclusions and caveats: In the blood, most expanded thyroid clonotypes above 0.001 appeared as well.

Regions amplified from RNA transcripts were the TCR beta CDR3 regions. The HTBI primer set was used in a first-round RT-PCR of the TCR CDR3. TCRdb called the multiplex PCR reads again in MiXCR, with one record for every CDR3 protein. The sample lists more than 300,000 distinct CDR3 sequences, about 17% occurring once. This clonotype was observed at least ten times. Its antigen is as yet unknown. V was trimmed by 4 bases and J by 5 bases, leaving 17 bases between them. Per the germline V gene, CDR1 is SNHLY and CDR2 is FYNNEI. The CDR3 sequence is 16 residues long. The gene calls are TRBV2 and TRBJ2-2, with D tentatively TRBD2 (6 bases). The sequencing input was blood. This receptor was obtained from a woman in her twenties or thirties with Graves' hyperthyroidism that later progressed to Graves' ophthalmopathy. DNA of the CDR3: TGTGCCAGCAGTGTAAGCTGGAGCGGGCTAACCGGGGAGCTGTTTTTT. Residues: CASSVSWSGLTGELFF.